Listed below are T cell receptor beta chains from one sample, sequenced in a study of cytomegalovirus exposure and HLA in healthy donors. Profiling relied on immunoSEQ multiplex PCR, and the TCRdb table lists in-frame clones only, not all of them. The data show approximately 120,000 clones, around 78% seen once. Sequencing input: PBMCs. All receptors derive from a man between 60 and 75 years old in good health and CMV-seropositive. The conserved cysteine and the conserved F or W are not part of the CDR3 here. Each record gives: D gene, V gene, CDR3 protein. A D gene is named only where the DNA matches it firmly.

D: TRBD2
V: TRBV5-1
CDR3: ASSLATGGFGDTQY

D: NA
V: TRBV7-2
CDR3: ASSWALGNTEAF

D: TRBD1
V: TRBV28
CDR3: ASAGQGYQPQH

D: NA
V: TRBV7-9
CDR3: ASSFTGGTGDTQY

D: NA
V: TRBV5-1
CDR3: ASSRSRQVDGYT

D: NA
V: TRBV6-1
CDR3: ASSEGPSWSNQPQH

D: NA
V: TRBV5-5
CDR3: ASSPSGSYTGELF

D: NA
V: TRBV10-2
CDR3: ATEEGIAGNTIY

D: NA
V: TRBV7-3
CDR3: ASSPTGKNTEAF

D: NA
V: TRBV10-3
CDR3: AISDGEYQETQY

D: TRBD1
V: TRBV5-1
CDR3: ASSFLGQGGNTIY

D: TRBD1
V: TRBV2
CDR3: ASSSPGQGSSGNTIY

D: NA
V: TRBV9
CDR3: ASSLTGGTNEKLF

D: TRBD1
V: TRBV15
CDR3: ATSRELLGQGTNVLT

D: TRBD2
V: TRBV19
CDR3: ASSSGREKRGGFKNIQY

D: NA
V: TRBV6-1
CDR3: ASTEGYSGNTIY

D: NA
V: TRBV28
CDR3: ASSLEQMYQETQY

D: NA
V: TRBV2
CDR3: ASSQVLYEQY

D: NA
V: TRBV11-1
CDR3: ASSSGFNHPQH

D: TRBD1
V: TRBV7-2
CDR3: ASSSRQGYAYEQY

D: NA
V: TRBV19
CDR3: ASSILPPNTGELF

D: NA
V: TRBV5-4
CDR3: VSSTIDTRNTIY

D: NA
V: TRBV5-1
CDR3: ASSLSGIEKLF

D: NA
V: TRBV6-1
CDR3: ASSEARGGYEAF

D: NA
V: TRBV28
CDR3: ASTPRGIGYT

D: NA
V: TRBV10-1
CDR3: ASSPGGNYGYT

D: TRBD2
V: TRBV4-1
CDR3: ASSQDRGGGPSTDTQY

D: TRBD2
V: TRBV19
CDR3: ASSTSGDYNEQF

D: TRBD1
V: TRBV5-1
CDR3: ASSFGTGAGVGRDTQY

D: NA
V: TRBV5-1
CDR3: ASSERLAGTTNEKLF

D: NA
V: TRBV2
CDR3: ASSRTEYGYT

D: TRBD2
V: TRBV2
CDR3: ASRRGLAGEQETQY

D: TRBD2
V: TRBV19
CDR3: AIGLAGGRGQF

D: NA
V: TRBV28
CDR3: ASSLPTQGSDTQY

D: TRBD2
V: TRBV11-2
CDR3: ASSLAGGGNIQY

D: TRBD1
V: TRBV19
CDR3: ASSGLWGQRNQPQH

D: NA
V: TRBV5-1
CDR3: ASSLAQGPGYT

D: NA
V: TRBV6-6
CDR3: ASSRTGSGGYP

D: NA
V: TRBV27
CDR3: ASSLLASQETQY

D: NA
V: TRBV19
CDR3: ASSTRGNQPQH